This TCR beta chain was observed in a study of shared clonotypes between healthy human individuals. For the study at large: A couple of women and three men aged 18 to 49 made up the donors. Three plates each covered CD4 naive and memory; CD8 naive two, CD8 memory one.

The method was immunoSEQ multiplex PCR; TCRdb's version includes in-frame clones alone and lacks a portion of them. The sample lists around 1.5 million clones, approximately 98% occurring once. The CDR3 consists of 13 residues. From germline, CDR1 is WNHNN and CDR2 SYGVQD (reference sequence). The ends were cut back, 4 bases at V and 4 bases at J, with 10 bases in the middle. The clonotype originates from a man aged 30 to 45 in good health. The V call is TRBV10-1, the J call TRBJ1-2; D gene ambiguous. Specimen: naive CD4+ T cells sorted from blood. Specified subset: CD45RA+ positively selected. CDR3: CASSAGEGYGYTF. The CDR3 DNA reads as TGCGCCAGCAGTGCCGGGGAAGGCTATGGCTACACCTTC.